What follows are 8 T cell receptor beta chains derived from one specimen sequenced in a study of shared clonotypes between healthy human individuals. Only in-frame clones appear in the TCRdb table, and some are missing; sequencing was by immunoSEQ multiplex PCR. The repertoire includes about 470,000 clones, more than 75% of them detected once, and 13% sits in the top ten. The sequenced material came from PBMCs. Source of these receptors: a woman aged 40 to 50 in good health. Some clones in this sample may be carry-over from other donors' samples.

The chain uses TRBV18 and TRBJ1-5, with D tentatively TRBD1 (5 bases). The length of the CDR3 is 13 residues. V was pared by 5 bases and J by 5 bases, with 10 bases between. Germline V gives CDR1 KGHSH, CDR2 LQKENI. DNA of the CDR3: TGTGCCAGCTCATTCGGGACGGATCAGCCCCAGCATTTT. Translated: CASSFGTDQPQHF.

J is TRBJ1-4 and V is TRBV18; TRBD1 might be the D (6 bases). Germline CDR1 reads KGHSH; CDR2 reads LQKENI. The CDR3 is made up of 16 amino acids. V lost 3 bases and J 7 bases, leaving 18 bases between the germline ends. The CDR3, as DNA: TGTGCCAGCTCACCCTTCCACAGGGACGGAAGTGAAAAACTGTTTTTT. Translated: CASSPFHRDGSEKLFF.

The rearrangement uses TRBV5-1 and TRBJ1-1, with a weak D call TRBD1 (5 bases). Trimming shortened V by 3 bases and J by 3 bases, and 9 bases separated the two germline ends. Germline V gene lookup returns CDR1 SGHRS and CDR2 YFSETQ. There are 13 residues in the CDR3. CDR3 loop: CASSYTGYTEAFF. The CDR3 DNA reads TGCGCCAGCAGCTATACAGGCTACACTGAAGCTTTCTTT.

This chain links TRBV19 with TRBJ2-3, with D uncertain. This CDR3 contains 12 residues. The V end was cut by 3 bases, the J end by 6 bases, with 7 bases between. Germline CDR1 reads LNHDA; CDR2 reads SQIVND (reference sequence). CDR3 sequence (DNA): TGTGCCAGTAGTATCGGTTGGGATACGCAGTATTTT. Its translation: CASSIGWDTQYF.

For the CDR3, the DNA is TGTGCCAGTGGTAACCCAACAGGGACGAACACCGGGGAGCTGTTTTTT. Amino acids: CASGNPTGTNTGELFF. This chain connects TRBV19 to TRBJ2-2; TRBD1 is a possible D gene (6 bases). The germline CDR1 and CDR2 sequences are LNHDA and SQIVND (reference sequence). The length of the CDR3 is 16 residues. V dropped 8 bases and J dropped 0 bases, with 16 bases sitting between them.

Comment on this clone: The sample holds other DNA sequences that translate to the same CDR3. This chain links TRBV18 with TRBJ2-6, with D uncertain. Germline V lookup: CDR1 KGHSH, CDR2 LQKENI. V shed 2 bases and J shed 0 bases, with 2 bases lying between them. The CDR3 runs 14 residues. CDR3 nucleotides: TGTGCCAGCTCACCAAGCTCTGGGGCCAACGTCCTGACTTTC. Its translation: CASSPSSGANVLTF.

The chain links TRBV4-1 to TRBJ2-3, with 8 nucleotides matching TRBD2. CDR3 size: 16 residues. The V and J ends lost 1 base and 2 bases, in that order; junction bases with no gene match: 5. CDR1 and CDR2 from the germline V gene are MGHRA and YSYEKL. CDR3 sequence reads: CASSQGVAGPTDTQYF. CDR3 nucleotides: TGCGCCAGCAGCCAAGGCGTAGCGGGACCCACAGATACGCAGTATTTT.

CDR3 in DNA: TGTGCCAGTAGTATTAAGGACAGGGGATATAGCAATCAGCCCCAGCATTTT. Encoded protein: CASSIKDRGYSNQPQHF. The chain uses TRBV19 and TRBJ1-5, with 9 bases aligning to TRBD1. Germline V lookup: CDR1 LNHDA, CDR2 SQIVND (reference sequence). The CDR3 runs 17 residues. V lost 3 bases to trimming and J lost 0 bases; unmatched junction nucleotides: 6.